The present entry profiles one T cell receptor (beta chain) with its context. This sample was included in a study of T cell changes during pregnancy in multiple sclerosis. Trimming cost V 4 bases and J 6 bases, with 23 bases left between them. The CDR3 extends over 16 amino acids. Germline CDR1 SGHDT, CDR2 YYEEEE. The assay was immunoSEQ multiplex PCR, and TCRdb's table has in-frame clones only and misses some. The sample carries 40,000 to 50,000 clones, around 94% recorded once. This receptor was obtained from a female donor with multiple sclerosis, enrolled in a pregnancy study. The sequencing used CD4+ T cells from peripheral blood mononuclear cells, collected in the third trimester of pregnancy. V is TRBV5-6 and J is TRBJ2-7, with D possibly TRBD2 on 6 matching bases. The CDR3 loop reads CASSRVAGTFKGEQYF. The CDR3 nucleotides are TGTGCCAGCAGCCGGGTGGCGGGGACTTTTAAAGGCGAGCAGTACTTC. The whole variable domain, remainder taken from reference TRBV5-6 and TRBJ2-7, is DAGVTQSPTHLIKTRGQQVTLRCSPKSGHDTVSWYQQALGQGPQFIFQYYEEEERQRGNFPDRFSGHQFPNYSSELNVNALLLGDSALYLCASSRVAGTFKGEQYFGPGTRLTVT.